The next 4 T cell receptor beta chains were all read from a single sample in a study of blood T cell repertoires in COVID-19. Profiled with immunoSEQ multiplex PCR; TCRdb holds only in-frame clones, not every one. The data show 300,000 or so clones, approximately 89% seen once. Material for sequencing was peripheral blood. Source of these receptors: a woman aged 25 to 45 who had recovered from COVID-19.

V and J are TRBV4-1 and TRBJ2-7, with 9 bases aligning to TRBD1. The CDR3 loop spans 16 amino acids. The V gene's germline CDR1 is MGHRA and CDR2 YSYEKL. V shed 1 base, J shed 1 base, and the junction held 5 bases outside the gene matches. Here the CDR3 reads CASSQGWDRVSYEQYF. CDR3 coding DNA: TGCGCCAGCAGCCAAGGATGGGACAGGGTATCCTACGAGCAGTACTTC.

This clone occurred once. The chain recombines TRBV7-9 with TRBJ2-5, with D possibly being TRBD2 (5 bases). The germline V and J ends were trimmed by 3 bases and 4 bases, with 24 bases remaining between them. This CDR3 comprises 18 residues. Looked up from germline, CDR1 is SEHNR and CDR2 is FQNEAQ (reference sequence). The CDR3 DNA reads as TGTGCCAGCAGCTTCTCGGGGTTGCGGAGTGCCGGTTCAGAGACCCAGTACTTC. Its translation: CASSFSGLRSAGSETQYF.

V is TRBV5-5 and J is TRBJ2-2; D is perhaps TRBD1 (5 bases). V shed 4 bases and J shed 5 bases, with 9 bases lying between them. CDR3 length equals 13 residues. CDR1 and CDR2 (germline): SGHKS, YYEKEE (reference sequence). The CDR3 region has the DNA TGTGCCAGCAGCACCCAGGGAACCGGGGAGCTGTTTTTT. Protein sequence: CASSTQGTGELFF.

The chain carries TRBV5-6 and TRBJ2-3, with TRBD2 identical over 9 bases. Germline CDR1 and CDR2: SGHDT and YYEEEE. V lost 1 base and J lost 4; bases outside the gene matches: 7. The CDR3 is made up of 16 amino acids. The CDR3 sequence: CASSLSSSGASDTQYF. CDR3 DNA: TGTGCCAGCAGCTTGTCATCTAGCGGGGCCTCAGATACGCAGTATTTT.